A single sample gave rise to the 27 T cell receptor beta chains below, sequenced in a study of shared clonotypes between healthy human individuals. Profiling relied on immunoSEQ multiplex PCR, and the TCRdb table lists in-frame clones only, not all of them. Altogether some 480,000 clones are present, 79% being singletons, with the ten largest covering approximately 12%. The sequenced sample consisted of PBMCs. These receptors came from a woman between 35 and 50 years old in good health. Some clones in this sample may be carry-over from other donors' samples.

J is TRBJ2-6 and V is TRBV6-7; the D gene is possibly TRBD1 (6 bases). Being an ORF, TRBV6-7 has a function that is uncertain. The ends were cut back, 2 bases at V and 2 bases at J, with 13 bases in the middle. This CDR3 is built from 17 residues. The CDR3 is CASSYPTAGAGANVLTF. The CDR3 nucleotides are TGTGCCAGCAGTTACCCCACGGCAGGGGCTGGGGCCAACGTCCTGACTTTC.

The chain carries TRBV29-1 and TRBJ1-5; no reliable D call. The CDR3 runs to 13 residues. Between the trimmed V and J ends, which lost 8 bases and 1 base, there was a span of 12 bases. CDR1 is SQVTM and CDR2 is ANQGSEA in the germline V gene. The CDR3 is CSFSRGSNQPQHF. CDR3 DNA sequence: TGCAGCTTCTCTAGAGGGAGCAATCAGCCCCAGCATTTT.

CDR3 in DNA: TGTGCCTGGTCCCCCGGGACAGGGGCCACCGAGCAGTACTTC. Residues: CAWSPGTGATEQYF. The chain links TRBV30 to TRBJ2-7, with 10 nucleotides matching TRBD1. There are 14 residues in the CDR3. Trimming took 5 bases from V and 6 from J; bases not matched to a gene: 10. Germline V gives CDR1 GTSNPN, CDR2 SVGIG (reference sequence). The full variable domain, rest sourced from reference TRBV30 and TRBJ2-7, is SQTIHQWPATLVQPVGSPLSLECTVEGTSNPNLYWYRQAAGRGLQLLFYSVGIGQISSEVPQNLSASRPQDRQFILSSKKLLLSDSGFYLCAWSPGTGATEQYFGPGTRLTVT.

This clone is a singleton in its sample. The genes are TRBV7-6 and TRBJ2-6; tentatively, D is TRBD2 (6 bases). CDR3 length equals 16 residues. Deletions cut 5 bases from V and 0 bases from J, with 11 bases between. Germline V gene data show CDR1 as SGHVS and CDR2 as FNYEAQ. CDR3 coding DNA: TGTGCCAGCAGCGGGGGGAGTTTCTCTGGGGCCAACGTCCTGACTTTC. This translates into CASSGGSFSGANVLTF.

The V and J genes are TRBV6-5 and TRBJ2-5; D unresolved. V gave up 6 bases and J gave up 5 bases, with 19 bases separating them. Germline V gene sequence: CDR1 MNHEY, CDR2 SVGAGI. This CDR3 has 15 amino acids. The CDR3 region has the DNA TGTGCCAGCAGGCCCCCGGGCAGGCTCATGGAGACCCAGTACTTC. It is translated as CASRPPGRLMETQYF.

The chain uses TRBV6-5 and TRBJ2-3; D not certain. V was cut by 0 bases and J by 0 bases, with 10 bases left in between. The CDR3 extends over 16 amino acids. Germline lookup yields CDR1 MNHEY and CDR2 SVGAGI. DNA of the CDR3: TGTGCCAGCAGTTACTCGATGGATACTAGCACAGATACGCAGTATTTT. Translating it yields CASSYSMDTSTDTQYF.

The chain joins TRBV18 to TRBJ2-3; D remains ambiguous. Trimming pared 3 bases from V and 4 bases from J, leaving 20 bases between. Germline assignment: CDR1 KGHSH and CDR2 LQKENI. CDR3 size: 17 residues. CDR3 DNA sequence: TGTGCCAGCTCACCTAGTGCTCACCCCCCGGGCCCAGATACGCAGTATTTT. Protein: CASSPSAHPPGPDTQYF.

The rearrangement uses TRBV13 and TRBJ2-5; D assignment may be TRBD1 or TRBD2 (6 bases each). Trimming removed 4 bases from V and 4 bases from J, with 16 bases in between. Germline CDR1 reads PRHDT; CDR2 reads FYEKMQ (reference sequence). This CDR3 has 15 residues. CDR3 residues: CASSSRLQGGETQYF. In DNA form, the CDR3 reads TGTGCCAGCAGCTCGAGATTACAGGGAGGAGAGACCCAGTACTTC.

J is TRBJ2-5 and V is TRBV9; D gene uncertain. The CDR3 contains 13 residues. Germline values: CDR1 SGDLS, CDR2 YYNGEE. Trimming removed 4 bases from V and 5 bases from J, with 12 bases in between. CDR3 loop: CASSNEAVETQYF. The CDR3 nucleotides read TGTGCCAGCAGCAATGAGGCGGTGGAGACCCAGTACTTC.

This chain links TRBV15 with TRBJ2-5; 10 bases are shared with TRBD2. TRBJ2-7 matches the DNA end more closely, so the J call is doubtful. Germline-derived CDR1 and CDR2 are LNHNV and YYDKDF (reference sequence). This CDR3 contains 19 residues. In DNA form, the CDR3 reads TGTGCCACCAGCAGAGATAGGGCTAGCGGGAGACCACTTTGGGACGAGCAGTACTTC. It specifies CATSRDRASGRPLWDEQYF.

For this clone: The same CDR3 is also encoded by other DNA sequences in this sample. This chain connects TRBV5-1 to TRBJ2-3; weak D call: TRBD2 (6 bases). From germline, CDR1 is SGHRS and CDR2 YFSETQ. There are 15 residues in the CDR3. The V end was cut by 0 bases, the J end by 2 bases, with 10 bases between. The CDR3 reads CASSLEPGLTDTQYF. The DNA of the CDR3 is TGCGCCAGCAGCTTGGAACCGGGACTCACAGATACGCAGTATTTT.

In DNA form, the CDR3 reads TGCGCCAGCAGCTCTACAGCCTCCGGCCTATCTACCGGGGAGCTGTTTTTT. Its translation: CASSSTASGLSTGELFF. The chain has TRBV5-1 and TRBJ2-2; D gene uncertain. Germline CDR1 is SGHRS and CDR2 is YFSETQ. Trimming removed 3 bases from V and 5 bases from J, with 20 bases in between. The CDR3 contains 17 residues.

This clone has just one count. V and J are TRBV7-2 and TRBJ2-7, with D perhaps matching TRBD1 (6 bases). Trimming removed 2 bases at V and 2 bases at J, with 7 bases between. The CDR3 is made up of 13 amino acids. Germline V CDR1 and CDR2: SGHTA, FQGNSA. The CDR3 reads CASSLRTAYEQYF. DNA of the CDR3: TGTGCCAGCAGCTTACGGACAGCCTACGAGCAGTACTTC.

This rearrangement joins TRBV29-1 to TRBJ2-1; the match to TRBD2 covers 7 bases. CDR3 length equals 13 residues. Germline trimming cut 5 bases from V and 2 bases from J; bases unmatched to any gene: 3. CDR1 and CDR2 (germline): SQVTM, ANQGSEA. CDR3 sequence reads: CSVSAGAYNEQFF. The CDR3 DNA reads as TGCAGCGTTTCGGCGGGAGCCTACAATGAGCAGTTCTTC.

CDR3 in amino acids: CASSSLSGETQYF. As DNA, the CDR3 is TGTGCCAGCAGCTCGCTTTCGGGAGAGACCCAGTACTTC. The chain carries TRBV7-2 and TRBJ2-5; D uncertain. V lost 4 bases and J 4 bases, leaving 10 bases between the germline ends. CDR1 is SGHTA, CDR2 FQGNSA, per germline. This CDR3 has 13 amino acids.

The chain links TRBV2 to TRBJ1-4; no reliable D call. The CDR3 has 15 residues. Germline CDR1 is SNHLY and CDR2 is FYNNEI. Trimming removed 2 bases from V and 4 bases from J, with 11 bases in between. The CDR3 loop reads CASSEFRGVNEKLFF. DNA for the CDR3: TGTGCCAGCAGTGAATTTCGCGGGGTTAATGAAAAACTGTTTTTT.

CDR3 bases: TGTGCCAGCAGCCCACTAGCGGGAGGATTCAATGAGCAGTTCTTC. Amino acid sequence: CASSPLAGGFNEQFF. V is TRBV28 and J is TRBJ2-1; 12 bases align to TRBD2. This CDR3 contains 15 residues. The germline gives CDR1 MDHEN, CDR2 SYDVKM. The J segment lost 6 bases and the V segment lost 6 bases, leaving 6 bases of the junction unmatched.

V usage is TRBV21-1 and J usage is TRBJ2-7; the D call of TRBD2 is as the table states it, not checked on the DNA. TRBV21-1 is given as a pseudogene. The CDR3 is made up of 18 amino acids. In DNA form, the CDR3 reads TGTGCCAGCAGCAAAGCCAAACCGACTAGCGGGAGGTGCTACGAGCAGTACTTC. Amino acid sequence: CASSKAKPTSGRCYEQYF.

CDR3 in DNA: TGTGCCAGCTCACCATTTTCAGGTACCCAAGAGACCCAGTACTTC. It translates to CASSPFSGTQETQYF. The V call is TRBV18, the J call TRBJ2-5; D is undetermined. Germline V gene lookup returns CDR1 KGHSH and CDR2 LQKENI. Trimming stripped 2 bases from V and 1 base from J, with 11 bases between. This CDR3 spans 15 amino acids. Combining the CDR3 with reference TRBV18 and TRBJ2-5 gives the whole variable domain NAGVMQNPRHLVRRRGQEARLRCSPMKGHSHVYWYRQLPEEGLKFMVYLQKENIIDESGMPKERFSAEFPKEGPSILRIQQVVRGDSAAYFCASSPFSGTQETQYFGPGTRLLVL.

This sequence joins TRBV6-5 and TRBJ1-4; TRBD1 matches 7 bases. The CDR3 loop spans 14 amino acids. The V and J ends lost 2 bases and 8 bases, in that order; junction bases with no gene match: 5. Per the germline V gene, CDR1 is MNHEY and CDR2 is SVGAGI. The CDR3 here is CASSYRGHEEKLFF. The CDR3 nucleotides are TGTGCCAGCAGTTACAGGGGGCATGAAGAAAAACTGTTTTTT.

This clone came up a few times. V and J are TRBV28 and TRBJ1-3, with 7 bases identical to TRBD1. V dropped 3 bases and J dropped 2; count of bases not matched to a gene: 4. Germline V lookup: CDR1 MDHEN, CDR2 SYDVKM. This CDR3 contains 15 residues. The CDR3 nucleotides are TGTGCCAGCAGTTTCCCAGACAGGGCTGGAAACACCATATATTTT. It yields the protein CASSFPDRAGNTIYF.

In regard to this clone: The germline gene is not matched at one end of the junction; a read error may be the cause. This chain links TRBV2 with TRBJ2-1; no firm D call. This CDR3 contains 11 residues. CDR1 is SNHLY and CDR2 is FYNNEI in the germline V gene. CDR3 coding DNA: TGTGCCAGCAGTGTAGCACTCGAGCGGTTCTTC. Translated: CASSVALERFF. Full variable domain (missing parts from reference TRBV2 and TRBJ2-1): EPEVTQTPSHQVTQMGQEVILRCVPISNHLYFYWYRQILGQKVEFLVSFYNNEISEKSEIFDDQFSVERPDGSNFTLKIRSTKLEDSAMYFCASSVALERFFGPGTRLTVL.

This chain links TRBV15 with TRBJ2-5, with D unresolved. CDR1 and CDR2 (germline): LNHNV, YYDKDF (reference sequence). The CDR3 spans 17 residues. Trimming stripped 5 bases from V and 2 bases from J, with 21 bases between. The CDR3 nucleotides are TGTGCCACCAGCCCCCGGAGCGCTGTCAAGGCACAAGAGACCCAGTACTTC. Translating it yields CATSPRSAVKAQETQYF.

A note on this clone: A much larger clone differs from this one at a single base, so this may be a read error. This sequence joins TRBV7-9 and TRBJ2-7; D is unresolved. The ends were cut back, 1 base at V and 3 bases at J, with 1 base in the middle. The germline CDR1 and CDR2 sequences are SEHNR and FQNEAQ (reference sequence). The CDR3 is made up of 11 amino acids. The CDR3 DNA reads TGTGCCAGCAGCTTAGACTACGAGCAGTACTTC. It specifies CASSLDYEQYF.

The chain joins TRBV19 to TRBJ2-1; D is uncertain. The germline gives CDR1 LNHDA, CDR2 SQIVND (reference sequence). The V end lost 8 bases, the J end lost 2 bases, and 10 bases lay between the germline ends. This CDR3 is 13 amino acids long. The CDR3 DNA reads as TGTGCCAGTTCCAGGATAACCTACAATGAGCAGTTCTTC. Its protein is CASSRITYNEQFF.

This chain links TRBV14 with TRBJ1-5; D remains unclear. The CDR3 loop spans 13 amino acids. From germline, CDR1 is SGHDN and CDR2 FVKESK. V was trimmed by 0 bases and J by 6 bases, leaving 6 bases between them. CDR3 loop: CASSQDYSQPQHF. The CDR3 DNA is TGTGCCAGCAGCCAAGATTACAGTCAGCCCCAGCATTTT.

The J gene is TRBJ1-2, the V gene TRBV19; TRBD1 agrees at 7 bases. The CDR3 consists of 15 residues. The junction had 6 bases not matched to a gene; V was cut back by 0 bases and J by 5 bases. CDR1 is LNHDA and CDR2 is SQIVND in the germline V gene (reference sequence). The CDR3 sequence: CASSIERQGIYGYTF. The CDR3 nucleotides read TGTGCCAGTAGTATAGAACGACAGGGTATTTATGGCTACACCTTC.